This T cell receptor (beta chain) was obtained from a study of human T cells and chemical hapten exposure. TCRdb used MiXCR to reprocess the RACE reads, holding one entry per CDR3 protein. The sample consists of 80,000 to 100,000 distinct CDR3 sequences, 8% to 10% of them appearing once. The CDR3 spans 16 residues. Germline V gene lookup returns CDR1 LGHNA and CDR2 YNFKEQ. The trim removed 4 bases at V and 8 bases at J, leaving 9 bases unmatched. This clonotype was seen more than once but under ten times. Time point in this sample: pre-sensitization, week 0. Treatment given: therapeutic diphenylcyclopropenone sensitization with weekly scalp DPC.

Sequenced here: whole blood, sampled in connection with sensitization to the hapten diphenylcyclopropenone (DPC). The clonotype was recovered from a woman in her thirties or forties with alopecia areata. Some clones in this sample may be carry-over from other donors' samples. V and J are TRBV4-2 and TRBJ2-1, with 12 bases lining up with TRBD2. This chain's CDR3 is CASSRTTSGGLDEQFF. The CDR3 region has the DNA TGTGCCAGCAGCCGTACGACTAGCGGGGGATTGGATGAGCAGTTCTTC.